In its sample, the clone carrying this TCR beta chain was seen many times. The antigen is not known. The data belong to a study of post-analysis software for immune sequencing data. Study background: The courses of disease that were included comprised relapsing-remitting, secondary progressive and progressive-relapsing multiple sclerosis.

Findings of the study overall: Normalized Chao1 diversity in multiple sclerosis patients fell significantly below that of controls. Patients had higher frequencies than controls of five TRBV segments, including TRBV5-6, TRBV5-1 and TRBV20-1. By F measure, strong co-clustering occurred among samples prepared in the same batch.

There are 12 residues in the CDR3. V lost 3 bases and J lost 5, with 7 bases in between. Germline V gene data show CDR1 as KGHSH and CDR2 as LQKENI. TCR beta libraries were prepared from cDNA with unique molecular identifiers. There were about 0.85 to 10 million T cells, and about 500,000 cDNA molecules came from them. A single record per CDR3 protein comes from TCRdb applying MiXCR to the PCR reads. Found here are about 540,000 distinct CDR3 sequences, less than 40% of them singletons; the top ten hold approximately 5.4%. The genes are TRBV18 and TRBJ2-5; D unresolved. This receptor was obtained from a girl aged 2-17 years with multiple sclerosis. The sequenced sample was blood. The CDR3: CASSPRRETQYF. CDR3 sequence (DNA): TGTGCCAGCTCACCCCGAAGGGAGACCCAGTACTTC.